The 32 T cell receptor beta chains in this list originate from one sample, sequenced in a study of early T cells in non-severe SARS-CoV-2 infection. Using its own MiXCR run on the 5' RACE reads, TCRdb lists one record per CDR3 protein. In the table there are roughly 40,000 distinct CDR3 sequences, less than 15% of which are singletons. Sequences were obtained from whole blood. The receptor source for this set is an adult who was a healthcare worker with PCR-confirmed SARS-CoV-2 infection or an uninfected control (not recorded which).

The rearrangement links TRBV7-9 to TRBJ2-3; 13 bases align to TRBD2. The V and J ends lost 4 bases and 5 bases, in that order; junction bases with no gene match: 0. CDR1 and CDR2 (germline): SEHNR, FQNEAQ (reference sequence). The CDR3 totals 14 residues. The CDR3 bases are TGTGCCAGCAGCTGGACTAGCGGGAGAGATACGCAGTATTTT. Translation gives CASSWTSGRDTQYF.

The chain recombines TRBV5-1 with TRBJ2-2; D possibly corresponds to TRBD2 (5 bases). This CDR3 comprises 14 residues. V was shortened by 2 bases and J by 8 bases, with 13 bases between the two germline ends. Looked up from germline, CDR1 is SGHRS and CDR2 is YFSETQ. CDR3 region: CASSLLEAKGELFF. CDR3 coding DNA: TGCGCCAGCAGCTTACTAGAGGCGAAAGGGGAGCTGTTTTTT. The variable domain in full, with the rest retrieved from reference TRBV5-1 and TRBJ2-2, is KAGVTQTPRYLIKTRGQQVTLSCSPISGHRSVSWYQQTPGQGLQFLFEYFSETQRNKGNFPGRFSGRQFSNSRSEMNVSTLELGDSALYLCASSLLEAKGELFFGEGSRLTVL.

This clonotype was counted only a few times. The chain links TRBV29-1 to TRBJ2-5; D remains ambiguous. Deletions cut 4 bases from V and 1 base from J, with 13 bases between. CDR3 length: 14 residues. Germline values: CDR1 SQVTM, CDR2 ANQGSEA. This CDR3 is CSVGYSGTQETQYF. The CDR3 DNA reads TGCAGCGTTGGGTATTCAGGTACCCAAGAGACCCAGTACTTC.

This clonotype occurred many times. The chain recombines TRBV6-2 or TRBV6-3 with TRBJ2-4; D unresolved. CDR1 MNHEY and CDR2 SVGEGT come from the germline V gene. This CDR3 has 13 amino acids. Trimming pared 3 bases from V and 5 bases from J, leaving 8 bases between. CDR3 loop: CASSYRVENIQYF. The CDR3 DNA follows: TGTGCCAGCAGTTATAGGGTGGAAAACATTCAGTACTTC.

This clonotype has more than one count but fewer than ten. The chain uses TRBV2 and TRBJ2-5; TRBD1 agrees at 8 bases. The CDR3 consists of 12 residues. Germline loops: CDR1 SNHLY, CDR2 FYNNEI. V gave up 6 bases and J gave up 6 bases; unmatched junction bases: 3. The CDR3 DNA follows: TGTGCCAGCAGGGCAGGGGGCAAGACCCAGTACTTC. Translating it yields CASRAGGKTQYF.

This clonotype was observed many times. The chain is built from TRBV7-9 and TRBJ2-3; 13 bases line up with TRBD2. Trimming cost V 3 bases and J 6 bases; bases outside gene matches: 15. CDR3 length: 19 amino acids. Germline-derived CDR1 and CDR2 are SEHNR and FQNEAQ (reference sequence). Here the CDR3 reads CASSLRGTAGLAGEDTQYF. As DNA, the CDR3 is TGTGCCAGCAGCTTGAGGGGGACTGCCGGACTAGCGGGAGAGGATACGCAGTATTTT. Based on the CDR3 plus reference TRBV7-9 and TRBJ2-3, the full variable domain is DTGVSQNPRHKITKRGQNVTFRCDPISEHNRLYWYRQTLGQGPEFLTYFQNEAQLEKSRLLSDRFSAERPKGSFSTLEIQRTEQGDSAMYLCASSLRGTAGLAGEDTQYFGPGTRLTVL.

This clonotype was found many times. The rearrangement uses TRBV6-2 or TRBV6-3 and TRBJ1-1; D gene unclear. The length of the CDR3 is 13 residues. Trimming took 3 bases from V and 5 from J, leaving 10 bases between them. CDR1 MNHEY and CDR2 SVGEGT come from the germline V gene. CDR3 region: CASSYERRTEAFF. The CDR3 DNA reads TGTGCCAGCAGTTATGAGAGGCGGACTGAAGCTTTCTTT.

J is TRBJ2-7 and V is TRBV20-1, with D perhaps TRBD1 (6 bases). The CDR3 contains 16 residues. Trimming took 6 bases from V and 5 from J, leaving 26 bases between them. Looked up from germline, CDR1 is DFQATT and CDR2 is SNEGSKA (reference sequence). The CDR3 region has the DNA TGCAGTGCACCGGCAGCCGGGACGCAGGGGATTAACGAGCAGTACTTC. Translating it yields CSAPAAGTQGINEQYF.

The V and J genes are TRBV28 and TRBJ2-7; D perhaps matches TRBD2 (5 bases). Germline CDR1 and CDR2: MDHEN and SYDVKM. V dropped 4 bases and J dropped 7 bases, with 11 bases sitting between them. This CDR3 has 12 amino acids. In DNA form, the CDR3 reads TGTGCCAGCAGTTCTACTAGGAATGAGCAGTACTTC. As protein: CASSSTRNEQYF. Looking up the rest from reference TRBV28 and TRBJ2-7 gives the full variable domain: DVKVTQSSRYLVKRTGEKVFLECVQDMDHENMFWYRQDPGLGLRLIYFSYDVKMKEKGDIPEGYSVSREKKERFSLILESASTNQTSMYLCASSSTRNEQYFGPGTRLTVT.

The chain is built from TRBV12-3 or TRBV12-4 and TRBJ1-1; possibly TRBD1 for D (6 bases). This CDR3 is 12 amino acids long. Trimming pared 10 bases from V and 4 bases from J, leaving 13 bases between. CDR3 nucleotides: TGTGCCACCCGAGGGGGGGGCACTGAAGCTTTCTTT. It translates to CATRGGGTEAFF.

The J gene is TRBJ1-5, the V gene TRBV29-1; 8 bases match TRBD1. The germline CDR1 and CDR2 sequences are SQVTM and ANQGSEA. Trimming removed 4 bases from V and 4 bases from J; junction bases left unmatched: 0. This CDR3 has 12 amino acids. CDR3 in amino acids: CSVGQGNQPQHF. The DNA for the CDR3 is TGCAGCGTTGGACAGGGGAATCAGCCCCAGCATTTT.

This clonotype was observed at least ten times. This chain links TRBV20-1 with TRBJ1-5, with a possible D match to TRBD1 (5 bases). The CDR3 loop spans 14 amino acids. CDR1 is DFQATT, CDR2 SNEGSKA, per germline (reference sequence). Trimming removed 5 bases from V and 0 bases from J, with 11 bases in between. The CDR3 region has the DNA TGCAGTGCTTTAACAGGATATAGCAATCAGCCCCAGCATTTT. Its protein product is CSALTGYSNQPQHF.

Only a few counts were recorded for this clonotype. V usage is TRBV9 and J usage is TRBJ1-4; 7 nucleotides agree with TRBD1. The CDR3 contains 14 residues. V was pared by 1 base and J by 11 bases, with 8 bases of the junction left unmatched. Germline V gene data show CDR1 as SGDLS and CDR2 as YYNGEE. CDR3 in DNA: TGTGCCAGCAGCGTAACCACAGGGGCTGATAAACTGTTTTTT. Its translation is CASSVTTGADKLFF.

This clonotype was seen at least ten times. This chain connects TRBV18 to TRBJ2-5; 7 positions agree with TRBD1. J was trimmed by 1 base and V by 3 bases; bases with no gene match: 2. The germline V gene has CDR1 KGHSH and CDR2 LQKENI. CDR3 size: 14 residues. CDR3 region: CASSPGTAQETQYF. CDR3 coding DNA: TGTGCCAGCTCACCTGGGACAGCCCAAGAGACCCAGTACTTC.

This clonotype was seen more than once but under ten times. The chain recombines TRBV7-2 with TRBJ2-1; possibly TRBD1 for D (6 bases). Deletions cut 7 bases from V and 6 bases from J, with 16 bases between. The CDR3 runs 14 residues. Germline lookup yields CDR1 SGHTA and CDR2 FQGNSA. The CDR3 loop reads CASKNREIINEQFF. CDR3 nucleotide sequence: TGTGCCAGCAAGAACAGGGAAATCATCAATGAGCAGTTCTTC.

The rearrangement links TRBV5-5 to TRBJ2-7; D ambiguous. Trimming cost V 1 base and J 7 bases, with 6 bases left between them. Germline V CDR1 and CDR2: SGHKS, YYEKEE (reference sequence). There are 11 residues in the CDR3. DNA of the CDR3: TGTGCCAGCAGCTTGTCGTCGGAGCAGTACTTC. It codes for CASSLSSEQYF.

This clonotype appeared many times. For the CDR3, the DNA is TGCGCCAGCAGCCTAGGACAGGGCCAATACGAGCAGTACTTC. This gives the protein CASSLGQGQYEQYF. J is TRBJ2-7 and V is TRBV10-1; 8 nucleotides agree with TRBD1. The CDR3 loop spans 14 amino acids. Losses at the gene ends were 6 bases for V and 4 bases for J; bases not matched to a gene: 8. Germline assignment: CDR1 WNHNN and CDR2 SYGVQD (reference sequence).

This clonotype was seen a handful of times. This sequence joins TRBV10-3 and TRBJ2-3, with D perhaps matching TRBD2 (6 bases). Germline CDR1 and CDR2: ENHRY and SYGVKD. The CDR3 is made up of 12 amino acids. Trimming pared 10 bases from V and 4 bases from J, leaving 12 bases between. Here the CDR3 reads CASGAGPDTQYF. CDR3 bases: TGTGCCAGCGGGGCAGGGCCAGATACGCAGTATTTT.

This rearrangement joins TRBV11-2 to TRBJ2-1; tentative D call: TRBD2 (6 bases). Between the trimmed V and J ends, which lost 5 bases and 8 bases, there was a span of 19 bases. Germline V gene lookup returns CDR1 SGHAT and CDR2 FQNNGV. CDR3 size: 15 residues. The CDR3 coding sequence is TGTGCCAGCAGCCCCGGGGAGGCTTCCCTCTATGAGCAGTTCTTC. Translated, it gives CASSPGEASLYEQFF.

This clonotype was observed many times. The chain has TRBV11-2 and TRBJ2-7; tentatively, D is TRBD2 (7 bases). Germline V CDR1 and CDR2: SGHAT, FQNNGV. The CDR3 contains 14 residues. V lost 0 bases, J lost 6 bases, and 12 bases lay in between. The CDR3 spells CASSLERGGGEQYF. The CDR3 DNA reads as TGTGCCAGCAGCTTAGAGAGGGGGGGAGGCGAGCAGTACTTC.

This clonotype turned up a few times. This rearrangement joins TRBV7-3 to TRBJ2-1; weak D call: TRBD1 (6 bases). This CDR3 is 15 amino acids long. Germline CDR1 is SGHTA and CDR2 is FQGTGA. V gave up 3 bases and J gave up 0 bases, with 9 bases separating them. CDR3 bases: TGTGCCAGCAGCTTCCGGGACAACTCCTACAATGAGCAGTTCTTC. Translated, it gives CASSFRDNSYNEQFF.

The chain recombines TRBV5-1 with TRBJ1-1; 11 bases fit TRBD1. This CDR3 comprises 13 residues. Germline V gene sequence: CDR1 SGHRS, CDR2 YFSETQ. V lost 7 bases and J lost 6; bases outside the gene matches: 5. This CDR3 is CASWDRGESEAFF. The CDR3 DNA reads as TGCGCCAGCTGGGACAGGGGGGAGTCTGAAGCTTTCTTT.

This sequence joins TRBV18 and TRBJ2-5, with TRBD1 identical over 7 bases. After removal of 2 bases from V and 9 bases from J, the junction contained 9 bases not matched to a gene. Germline CDR1 is KGHSH and CDR2 is LQKENI. The CDR3 length is 14 residues. In nucleotides, the CDR3 is TGTGCCAGCTCACCAGAAGGGGGCTACGCCGCCCAGTACTTC. It codes for CASSPEGGYAAQYF.

This clonotype was observed at least ten times. This sequence joins TRBV13 and TRBJ2-3; D gene ambiguous. Trimming removed 5 bases from V and 7 bases from J, with 13 bases in between. CDR1 and CDR2 (germline): PRHDT, FYEKMQ (reference sequence). The length of the CDR3 is 13 residues. The CDR3 DNA sequence: TGTGCCAGCAGCCCCGCGGACGAGTATACGCAGTATTTT. Amino acid sequence: CASSPADEYTQYF.

This clonotype came up many times. The V gene is TRBV28, the J gene TRBJ2-5, with 8 bases matching TRBD1. V lost 6 bases to trimming and J lost 5 bases; unmatched junction nucleotides: 11. This CDR3 contains 15 residues. CDR1 MDHEN and CDR2 SYDVKM come from the germline V gene. CDR3 DNA sequence: TGTGCCAGCAGAAAGGGGACAGGCCCCTGGGAGACCCAGTACTTC. It is translated as CASRKGTGPWETQYF.

This clonotype was counted only a few times. The V and J genes are TRBV3-1 and TRBJ2-3; D uncertain. This CDR3 region has 13 residues. Germline values: CDR1 LGHDT, CDR2 YNNKEL (reference sequence). V lost 1 base and J lost 4, with 6 bases in between. The CDR3 bases are TGTGCCAGCAGCCAAGTCTTGGCAGATACGCAGTATTTT. Its protein product is CASSQVLADTQYF.

The table lists this clonotype with a few counts. The J gene is TRBJ2-1, the V gene TRBV12-3 or TRBV12-4, with D perhaps TRBD1 or TRBD2 (6 bases each). CDR3 length equals 16 residues. V was cut by 3 bases and J by 0 bases, with 12 bases left in between. As DNA, the CDR3 is TGTGCCAGCAGTTTCGGGGGCCCAAGCTCCTACAATGAGCAGTTCTTC. Its protein product is CASSFGGPSSYNEQFF.

This clonotype was counted at least ten times. This sequence joins TRBV20-1 and TRBJ1-3, with D uncertain. Germline assignment: CDR1 DFQATT and CDR2 SNEGSKA (reference sequence). V lost 1 base and J lost 0, with 4 bases in between. The CDR3 covers 13 residues. Here the CDR3 reads CSARGHSGNTIYF. CDR3 nucleotide sequence: TGCAGTGCTAGAGGTCACTCTGGAAACACCATATATTTT.

This clonotype was observed at least ten times. The V gene is TRBV7-6, the J gene TRBJ2-2; D assignment may be TRBD1 or TRBD2 (5 bases each). CDR1 is SGHVS, CDR2 FNYEAQ, per germline. The CDR3 loop spans 18 amino acids. Trimming took 2 bases from V and 6 from J, leaving 22 bases between them. DNA for the CDR3: TGTGCCAGCAGCTTACTTTCTTCGGACTCCATGGGGGCCGGGGAGCTGTTTTTT. Its translation: CASSLLSSDSMGAGELFF. The full variable domain, in which reference TRBV7-6 and TRBJ2-2 provide the parts outside the CDR3, is GAGVSQSPRYKVTKRGQDVALRCDPISGHVSLYWYRQALGQGPEFLTYFNYEAQQDKSGLPNDRFSAERPEGSISTLTIQRTEQRDSAMYRCASSLLSSDSMGAGELFFGEGSRLTVL.

This chain links TRBV20-1 with TRBJ2-3; TRBD2 agrees at 12 bases. Germline trimming cut 3 bases from V and 4 bases from J; bases unmatched to any gene: 14. From germline, CDR1 is DFQATT and CDR2 SNEGSKA (reference sequence). The CDR3 is 18 amino acids. CDR3 loop: CSASPSPRLAGVSDTQYF. DNA of the CDR3: TGCAGTGCTAGCCCCTCCCCTCGACTAGCGGGGGTGTCAGATACGCAGTATTTT.

In this sample, this clonotype is medium-sized. A junction end diverges from the germline sequence, so it may reflect a read error. This chain links TRBV7-7 with TRBJ2-1; 8 nucleotides line up with TRBD2. Looked up from germline, CDR1 is SSHAT and CDR2 is FNYEAQ (reference sequence). CDR3 length equals 13 residues. CDR3 loop: CASSPGRGIEQFF. Written as DNA, the CDR3 is TGTGCTAGCAGCCCCGGGAGGGGCATTGAGCAGTTCTTC.

This clonotype has only a few counts. The rearrangement uses TRBV5-1 and TRBJ1-1; TRBD1 might be the D (6 bases). There are 14 residues in the CDR3. Germline CDR1 and CDR2: SGHRS and YFSETQ. V was cut by 4 bases and J by 6 bases, with 16 bases left in between. The CDR3 region is CASSMGHLEAEAFF. In DNA form, the CDR3 reads TGCGCCAGCAGCATGGGACATTTGGAAGCTGAAGCTTTCTTT.